This entry is about one TCR beta chain. Its specificity is not known. The data were obtained in a study of T cell responses to AZD1222 COVID-19 vaccine. Background on the study: Doses given second, at about 4 or about 12 weeks, were pooled. Study-wide points: Repertoires in all cases were sampled only once the peak T cell response had passed. There were vaccine-associated CD4 TCRs across spike, dominant at 160-218 and 743-854. Clonal diversity may have been underestimated, and the donors were mostly white British, with more females than males.

With V trimmed by 2 bases and J by 3 bases, 10 bases remained unmatched. From germline, CDR1 is MNHNS and CDR2 SASEGT. The CDR3 runs to 17 residues. Sequencing was performed with immunoSEQ multiplex PCR; in TCRdb, only in-frame clones are kept and a portion is missing. The repertoire includes approximately 190,000 clones, approximately 91% of them detected once, and approximately 0.98% sits in the top ten. Material: peripheral blood, obtained on day 0 of AZD1222 vaccination. This rearrangement joins TRBV6-1 to TRBJ1-1, with TRBD1 matching over 9 bases. The sequence came from an adult in good health. CDR3 sequence reads: CASSEFGTGMWYTEAFF. CDR3 DNA: TGTGCCAGCAGTGAATTCGGGACAGGGATGTGGTACACTGAAGCTTTCTTT.